A selection of T cell receptor beta chains follows, all from one sample in a study of blood T cell repertoires in COVID-19. Method: immunoSEQ multiplex PCR; TCRdb's copy keeps in-frame clones and lacks some. Here the sample spans 120,000 to 150,000 clones, approximately 86% being singletons. Sequenced material: PBMCs or T cells enriched from blood (not recorded which). Source of these receptors: a woman aged 40 to 50 who had been exposed to COVID-19. Both conserved end residues are trimmed from each CDR3. For some rows the clone size is stated as once, few or many, or as a class when expanded; others skip it.

j_gene | abundance | len | v_gene | CDR3aa
TRBJ1-5 | - | 13 | TRBV4-3 | ASSPGTGLAQPQH
TRBJ2-7 | - | 13 | TRBV25-1 | ASSEPGQGKYEQY
TRBJ2-7 | - | 13 | TRBV29-1 | SVVQQGWFGGEQY
TRBJ1-1 | - | 10 | TRBV5-4 | ASSLQGTEAF
TRBJ2-1 | - | 13 | TRBV3-1/TRBV3-2 | ASSPRTAGYNEQF
TRBJ2-7 | - | 13 | TRBV5-6 | ASRPPGRGIYEQY
TRBJ2-2 | - | 13 | TRBV3-1/TRBV3-2 | ASSYRVRNTGELF
TRBJ1-5 | - | 12 | TRBV19 | ASSTWDFSEPQH
TRBJ1-5 | once | 10 | TRBV9 | ASGGGNQPQH
TRBJ1-6 | - | 12 | TRBV6-5 | ASSSPQGISPLH
TRBJ2-4 | - | 14 | TRBV5-4 | ASSLDRGRLENIQY
TRBJ2-3 | - | 12 | TRBV7-8 | ASSLGLGTDTQY
TRBJ1-3 | - | 10 | TRBV28 | ASSLVRGTIY
TRBJ1-5 | once | 15 | TRBV11-2 | ASSFSPHRGGNQPQH
TRBJ2-1 | few | 13 | TRBV6-2/TRBV6-3 | ASSYTGTSGNEQF
TRBJ1-4 | once | 12 | TRBV27 | ASSLRGMREKLF
TRBJ1-1 | - | 12 | TRBV16 | ASSPRQGGTEAF
TRBJ1-6 | - | 14 | TRBV4-1 | ASSQLPGQGNSPLH
TRBJ1-5 | once | 15 | TRBV1 | TSSQDHGGYSNQPQH
TRBJ1-1 | - | 12 | TRBV5-5 | ASSGPGLGTEAF
TRBJ2-7 | - | 9 | TRBV28 | ASVYRFEQY
TRBJ1-5 | - | 13 | TRBV27 | ASSHTGQAGQPQH
TRBJ2-3 | - | 15 | TRBV3-1/TRBV3-2 | ASSRLGLAGSTDTQY
TRBJ2-3 | - | 11 | TRBV27 | ASNGASTDTQY
TRBJ1-1 | many | 11 | TRBV27 | ASSNWANTEAF
TRBJ1-2 | - | 12 | TRBV5-1 | ASSQGQGAYGYT
TRBJ2-2 | - | 10 | TRBV12-3/TRBV12-4 | ASSFYAGELF
TRBJ1-6 | - | 13 | TRBV9 | ASSHPDSYNSPLH
TRBJ2-4 | - | 12 | TRBV7-8 | ASSAPGQGAIQY
TRBJ2-2 | - | 12 | TRBV27 | ASSRGWDTGELF
TRBJ2-1 | - | 12 | TRBV27 | ASSLSAVYNEQF
TRBJ2-4 | once | 13 | TRBV13 | ASSTRQIAKNIQY
TRBJ2-1 | - | 11 | TRBV5-6 | ASSWTGVNEQF
TRBJ1-4 | - | 14 | TRBV7-2 | ASSSLKAATNEKLF
TRBJ2-2 | - | 15 | TRBV19 | ASSTRQGQIGPGELF
TRBJ2-7 | - | 13 | TRBV19 | ASSIGGGTSYEQY
TRBJ1-6 | - | 14 | TRBV7-2 | ASSPRRVGIGSPLH
TRBJ1-5 | - | 12 | TRBV10-3 | AISEQGASQPQH
TRBJ2-1 | - | 16 | TRBV7-2 | ASSLDGTSGRDYNEQF
TRBJ1-2 | - | 15 | TRBV5-5 | ASSTNPGGNRNYGYT
TRBJ1-4 | - | 12 | TRBV6-5 | ASSYSYQNEKLF
TRBJ1-3 | - | 12 | TRBV28 | ASEGSGVGNTIY
TRBJ1-4 | - | 13 | TRBV5-5 | ASSQGRTGGEKLF
TRBJ2-2 | - | 14 | TRBV6-5 | ASSYSGPGSTGELF
TRBJ1-1 | few | 11 | TRBV27 | ASSFSGVTEAF
TRBJ1-4 | - | 13 | TRBV6-5 | ASMAGRGANEKLF
TRBJ2-7 | - | 10 | TRBV10-3 | AISPLAYEQY
TRBJ2-7 | - | 10 | TRBV29-1 | SATGMRYEQY
TRBJ2-7 | - | 14 | TRBV9 | ASSVTKPPTQCEQY
TRBJ1-5 | - | 14 | TRBV19 | ASSMGRDRTNQPQH
TRBJ1-2 | few | 15 | TRBV28 | ASSFRRQGAINYGYT
TRBJ2-3 | - | 11 | TRBV29-1 | SVWREITDTQY
TRBJ2-1 | - | 15 | TRBV4-3 | ASSKEGGLSSYNEQF
TRBJ2-7 | - | 16 | TRBV12-1 | ASSFPDPTGTGFCEQY
TRBJ1-2 | - | 15 | TRBV6-2/TRBV6-3 | ASSYSQSGTENYGYT
TRBJ2-7 | few | 13 | TRBV2 | ASSERQGNFYEQY
TRBJ1-2 | - | 10 | TRBV7-9 | ASSYLLESYT
TRBJ1-6 | once | 14 | TRBV13 | ASSPSGTLYNSPLH
TRBJ2-5 | once | 13 | TRBV2 | ASRGNNAGRETQY